This passage covers 5 T cell receptor beta chains from one sample sequenced in a study of blood T cell repertoires in COVID-19. The method was immunoSEQ multiplex PCR; TCRdb's version includes in-frame clones alone and lacks a portion of them. The table lists 150,000 to 200,000 clones, about 86% of them singletons, with roughly 7% in the top ten. Material: peripheral blood. Receptors were obtained from a woman aged 80 or over in a cohort sampled during active or convalescent COVID-19.

V is TRBV5-1 and J is TRBJ2-1; 8 bases line up with TRBD2. With V trimmed by 0 bases and J by 4 bases, 6 bases remained unmatched. CDR1 and CDR2 from the germline V gene are SGHRS and YFSETQ. This CDR3 has 16 amino acids. CDR3 in DNA: TGCGCCAGCAGCTTGGAAGCGGGAGTATATTACAATGAGCAGTTCTTC. Its protein is CASSLEAGVYYNEQFF.

This clone was picked up one time. CDR3 sequence: CASKSGGNTGELFF. DNA for the CDR3: TGCGCCAGCAAGAGCGGGGGGAACACCGGGGAGCTGTTTTTT. V usage is TRBV10-2 and J usage is TRBJ2-2; 8 nucleotides line up with TRBD2. Trimming cost V 7 bases and J 1 base; bases outside gene matches: 2. The CDR3 loop spans 14 amino acids. In germline, CDR1 is WSHSY, CDR2 SAAADI.

This chain joins TRBV7-9 and TRBJ2-1; D not certain. This CDR3 region has 12 residues. Germline CDR1 reads SEHNR; CDR2 reads FQNEAQ (reference sequence). V lost 2 bases and J 13 bases, leaving 12 bases between the germline ends. The DNA of the CDR3 is TGTGCCAGCAGCTTAAGTACCCTGAGCCAGTTCTTC. It is translated as CASSLSTLSQFF.

Sample share makes this clone medium-sized. The chain couples TRBV30 to TRBJ2-1; 9 positions match TRBD2. With V trimmed by 3 bases and J by 4 bases, 7 bases remained unmatched. The germline V gene has CDR1 GTSNPN and CDR2 SVGIG (reference sequence). This CDR3 has 15 amino acids. The DNA of the CDR3 is TGTGCCTGGAGCCTTGATAGCGGGGGTTACAATGAGCAGTTCTTC. Encoded protein: CAWSLDSGGYNEQFF.

This clone came up a few times. The genes are TRBV29-1 and TRBJ1-2, with D uncertain. V lost 4 bases and J lost 3, with 6 bases in between. Germline V gives CDR1 SQVTM, CDR2 ANQGSEA. CDR3 size: 11 residues. The CDR3 nucleotides read TGCAGCGTTGCTTCAGACTATGGCTACACCTTC. Its translation is CSVASDYGYTF.